These T cell receptor beta chains were read from a single sample in a study of regulatory T cells in long-lasting Graves disease. TCRdb ran MiXCR on the multiplex PCR reads and lists one entry per CDR3 protein. The table has a few hundred thousand distinct CDR3 sequences, 13% to 15% seen once. These data also formed part of another study, on T cells in Graves' hyperthyroidism and ophthalmopathy.

This sample comprised peripheral blood mononuclear cells (PBMCs), obtained at new diagnosis, from a patient treated with antithyroid drugs. The receptors come from a woman aged 50 to 65 with Graves disease. Both conserved end residues are part of each CDR3. The D gene is left open where the match is weak. Only some rows state a clone size, as once, few, many or a class for expanded clones.

CDR3: CASSSAGGRPSF
DNA: TGTGCCAGCAGCTCCGCCGGGGGCCGGCCCTCCTTC
V: TRBV11-2
D: .
length: 12
size: many
J: TRBJ2-7

CDR3: CASSEGGQGRADTQYF
DNA: TGTGCCAGCAGTGAAGGGGGGCAGGGGAGGGCAGATACGCAGTATTTT
V: TRBV2
D: .
length: 16
size: many
J: TRBJ2-3

CDR3: CASSQGPGQGNAGELFF
DNA: TGTGCCAGCAGCCAAGGACCGGGACAGGGGAACGCCGGGGAGCTGTTTTTT
V: TRBV3-1
D: TRBD1
length: 17
size: few
J: TRBJ2-2

CDR3: CASSPPGTGGSSNQPQHF
DNA: TGTGCCAGCTCACCACCGGGGACAGGGGGCTCTAGCAATCAGCCCCAGCATTTT
V: TRBV18
D: TRBD1
length: 18
size: .
J: TRBJ1-5

CDR3: CSAIRRTGGNTIYF
DNA: TGCAGTGCTATTCGGCGGACAGGAGGAAACACCATATATTTT
V: TRBV20-1
D: TRBD1
length: 14
size: .
J: TRBJ1-3

CDR3: CSAISGAPSYEQYF
DNA: TGCAGTGCCATATCCGGGGCGCCTTCCTACGAGCAGTACTTC
V: TRBV20-1
D: .
length: 14
size: .
J: TRBJ2-7

CDR3: CASAAGGTDTQYF
DNA: TGTGCCAGCGCTGCTGGGGGCACAGATACGCAGTATTTT
V: TRBV28
D: .
length: 13
size: few
J: TRBJ2-3

CDR3: CASSYPQGGGLAGGVSYEQYF
DNA: TGTGCCAGCAGTTACCCACAAGGAGGCGGACTAGCGGGTGGGGTCTCCTACGAGCAGTACTTC
V: TRBV6-4
D: TRBD2
length: 21
size: many
J: TRBJ2-7

CDR3: CASSRPGGIPNTGELFF
DNA: TGTGCCAGCAGTAGGCCCGGTGGAATCCCGAACACCGGGGAGCTGTTTTTT
V: TRBV2
D: .
length: 17
size: many
J: TRBJ2-2

CDR3: CASSFDDGRTSGSYNEQFF
DNA: TGTGCCAGCAGCTTTGACGATGGTAGGACTAGCGGATCCTACAATGAGCAGTTCTTC
V: TRBV5-8
D: TRBD2
length: 19
size: many
J: TRBJ2-1

CDR3: CASSLDRGYSPLHF
DNA: TGTGCCAGCAGTTTAGACAGAGGGTATTCACCCCTCCACTTT
V: TRBV12-3/TRBV12-4
D: .
length: 14
size: many
J: TRBJ1-6

CDR3: CANRPGPKEPLEQYF
DNA: TGTGCCAACCGACCGGGGCCCAAAGAACCCCTCGAGCAGTACTTC
V: TRBV28
D: .
length: 15
size: .
J: TRBJ2-7

CDR3: CASTPGATNTGELFF
DNA: TGTGCATCCACCCCGGGAGCAACGAACACCGGGGAGCTGTTTTTT
V: TRBV27
D: .
length: 15
size: few
J: TRBJ2-2

CDR3: CSAKHSPVLGITDTQYF
DNA: TGCAGTGCTAAACACAGCCCAGTTCTGGGGATCACAGATACGCAGTATTTT
V: TRBV20-1
D: .
length: 17
size: many
J: TRBJ2-3

CDR3: CASSIGGSGTGELFF
DNA: TGTGCCAGTAGTATCGGTGGGAGTGGCACCGGGGAGCTGTTTTTT
V: TRBV19
D: .
length: 15
size: few
J: TRBJ2-2

CDR3: CASRETGLNTEAFF
DNA: TGTGCCAGCAGGGAGACAGGGCTGAACACTGAAGCTTTCTTT
V: TRBV27
D: TRBD1
length: 14
size: many
J: TRBJ1-1

CDR3: CASSQGGGNGAQYF
DNA: TGTGCCAGCAGCCAAGGGGGCGGGAATGGGGCCCAGTACTTC
V: TRBV3-1
D: .
length: 14
size: many
J: TRBJ2-7

CDR3: CARGGLGSGKTYEQYF
DNA: TGTGCCAGGGGGGGCCTTGGGAGCGGAAAAACCTACGAGCAGTACTTC
V: TRBV2
D: .
length: 16
size: many
J: TRBJ2-7

CDR3: CASSPRSGVNNEQFF
DNA: TGTGCCAGCAGCCCTCGTAGCGGGGTAAACAATGAGCAGTTCTTC
V: TRBV3-1
D: TRBD2
length: 15
size: many
J: TRBJ2-1

CDR3: CASSLEGVEQYF
DNA: TGTGCCAGCAGCTTAGAGGGGGTGGAGCAGTACTTC
V: TRBV7-9
D: .
length: 12
size: .
J: TRBJ2-7

CDR3: CASSLPAGAYEQYF
DNA: TGTGCCAGCAGTTTACCCGCGGGGGCCTACGAGCAGTACTTC
V: TRBV28
D: TRBD2
length: 14
size: many
J: TRBJ2-7

CDR3: CASSERREPPHNEQFF
DNA: TGTGCCAGCAGTGAACGGCGGGAGCCCCCCCACAATGAGCAGTTCTTC
V: TRBV6-1
D: TRBD2
length: 16
size: few
J: TRBJ2-1

CDR3: CASSFVDNSYEQYF
DNA: TGTGCCAGCAGTTTTGTGGACAACTCCTACGAGCAGTACTTC
V: TRBV28
D: .
length: 14
size: many
J: TRBJ2-7

CDR3: CASSLSGGAETQYF
DNA: TGTGCCAGCAGCTTATCTGGGGGCGCAGAGACCCAGTACTTC
V: TRBV7-2
D: .
length: 14
size: many
J: TRBJ2-5

CDR3: CASSYKGQGVSSRKKLFF
DNA: TGTGCCAGCAGTTACAAGGGGCAGGGAGTGTCATCCCGGAAAAAACTGTTTTTT
V: TRBV6-2/TRBV6-3
D: .
length: 18
size: many
J: TRBJ1-4

CDR3: CASSQVISGSGDTQYF
DNA: TGTGCCAGCAGCCAAGTTATTAGCGGGAGCGGAGATACGCAGTATTTT
V: TRBV3-1
D: TRBD2
length: 16
size: many
J: TRBJ2-3

CDR3: CASSLSSPAFNEQFF
DNA: TGTGCCAGCAGTTTATCCAGCCCGGCCTTCAATGAGCAGTTCTTC
V: TRBV28
D: .
length: 15
size: many
J: TRBJ2-1

CDR3: CASSLVGGDTQYF
DNA: TGCGCCAGCAGCTTGGTGGGGGGAGATACGCAGTATTTT
V: TRBV5-1
D: .
length: 13
size: many
J: TRBJ2-3

CDR3: CASSQDLGGYEQYF
DNA: TGTGCCAGCAGCCAAGATTTGGGGGGCTACGAGCAGTACTTC
V: TRBV3-1
D: .
length: 14
size: many
J: TRBJ2-7

CDR3: CASSLGVVGNQPQHF
DNA: TGTGCCAGCAGCTTGGGAGTTGTTGGCAATCAGCCCCAGCATTTT
V: TRBV5-8
D: .
length: 15
size: .
J: TRBJ1-5

CDR3: CASSYSILNQPQHF
DNA: TGTGCCAGCAGTTACTCGATACTCAATCAGCCCCAGCATTTT
V: TRBV6-5
D: .
length: 14
size: many
J: TRBJ1-5

CDR3: CASTGTSSYEQYF
DNA: TGTGCCAGTACCGGGACTAGCTCCTACGAGCAGTACTTC
V: TRBV2
D: TRBD2
length: 13
size: many
J: TRBJ2-7

CDR3: CASSQGGAADQETQYF
DNA: TGTGCCAGCAGCCAAGGAGGGGCAGCGGACCAAGAGACCCAGTACTTC
V: TRBV3-1
D: .
length: 16
size: .
J: TRBJ2-5

CDR3: CASRLAGANVLTF
DNA: TGTGCCAGCCGGTTAGCTGGGGCCAACGTCCTGACTTTC
V: TRBV27
D: .
length: 13
size: few
J: TRBJ2-6

CDR3: CASSQDLTSGRMGSQETQYF
DNA: TGCGCCAGCAGCCAAGATCTGACTAGCGGGAGGATGGGATCCCAAGAGACCCAGTACTTC
V: TRBV4-1
D: TRBD2
length: 20
size: .
J: TRBJ2-5

CDR3: CASSILGTGWHGELFF
DNA: TGTGCCAGCAGCATTCTAGGGACAGGGTGGCACGGGGAGCTGTTTTTT
V: TRBV12-3/TRBV12-4
D: TRBD1
length: 16
size: few
J: TRBJ2-2

CDR3: CASSDTGTYNEQYF
DNA: TGTGCCAGCAGTGATACAGGGACCTATAACGAGCAGTACTTC
V: TRBV2
D: .
length: 14
size: many
J: TRBJ2-7

CDR3: CASSLRQDNEQFF
DNA: TGTGCCAGCAGCTTAAGGCAGGACAATGAGCAGTTCTTC
V: TRBV7-3
D: .
length: 13
size: many
J: TRBJ2-1

CDR3: CASSLRGQGAGYEQYF
DNA: TGTGCCAGCAGTTTAAGGGGACAGGGGGCCGGCTACGAGCAGTACTTC
V: TRBV28
D: TRBD1
length: 16
size: many
J: TRBJ2-7

CDR3: CASPPAGGLSGVYEQYF
DNA: TGTGCCAGCCCACCAGCAGGGGGCCTGAGCGGAGTTTACGAGCAGTACTTC
V: TRBV19
D: TRBD1
length: 17
size: many
J: TRBJ2-7

CDR3: CASSQETGGSALHF
DNA: TGTGCCAGCAGCCAAGAGACAGGGGGTTCAGCCCTCCACTTT
V: TRBV3-1
D: TRBD1
length: 14
size: many
J: TRBJ1-6

CDR3: CASSRRDLTDTQYF
DNA: TGCGCCAGCAGCCGACGGGACCTCACAGATACGCAGTATTTT
V: TRBV7-2
D: .
length: 14
size: many
J: TRBJ2-3

CDR3: CASSRTGAGDSPLHF
DNA: TGTGCCAGCAGCCGTACAGGGGCCGGGGATTCACCCCTCCACTTT
V: TRBV7-3
D: TRBD1
length: 15
size: .
J: TRBJ1-6

CDR3: CASSPESGGAFF
DNA: TGTGCCAGCTCACCGGAGTCCGGGGGAGCTTTCTTT
V: TRBV18
D: .
length: 12
size: many
J: TRBJ1-1

CDR3: CAISESETSGGSYNEQFF
DNA: TGTGCCATCAGTGAGTCAGAGACTAGCGGAGGGTCCTACAATGAGCAGTTCTTC
V: TRBV10-3
D: TRBD2
length: 18
size: many
J: TRBJ2-1

CDR3: CASSLEGLRGTGELFF
DNA: TGTGCCAGCAGCTTAGAAGGCCTCAGGGGCACCGGGGAGCTGTTTTTT
V: TRBV11-2
D: .
length: 16
size: many
J: TRBJ2-2

CDR3: CASAGWNTGELFF
DNA: TGTGCCAGCGCAGGCTGGAACACCGGGGAGCTGTTTTTT
V: TRBV2
D: .
length: 13
size: many
J: TRBJ2-2

CDR3: CASSPRQGASDNEQFF
DNA: TGTGCCAGCAGCCCCAGACAGGGGGCGAGCGACAATGAGCAGTTCTTC
V: TRBV9
D: TRBD1
length: 16
size: few
J: TRBJ2-1

CDR3: CASSYPPGRPADTQYF
DNA: TGTGCCAGCAGCTATCCCCCGGGACGGCCCGCCGATACGCAGTATTTT
V: TRBV7-9
D: .
length: 16
size: many
J: TRBJ2-3

CDR3: CASKQGATEAFF
DNA: TGTGCCAGCAAACAGGGGGCAACTGAAGCTTTCTTT
V: TRBV6-1
D: TRBD1
length: 12
size: many
J: TRBJ1-1

CDR3: CASSEALRGGGYTF
DNA: TGTGCCAGCAGTGAAGCGCTTCGGGGGGGGGGTTACACCTTC
V: TRBV2
D: .
length: 14
size: many
J: TRBJ1-2

CDR3: CASSLAHGGEGADTQYF
DNA: TGTGCCAGCAGCTTAGCCCACGGGGGAGAGGGAGCAGATACGCAGTATTTT
V: TRBV7-9
D: .
length: 17
size: few
J: TRBJ2-3

CDR3: CASSYGGVNTGELFF
DNA: TGTGCCAGCAGTTACGGGGGAGTAAACACCGGGGAGCTGTTTTTT
V: TRBV6-5
D: .
length: 15
size: .
J: TRBJ2-2

CDR3: CSVEDWSSDSYNEQFF
DNA: TGCAGCGTTGAAGATTGGAGCAGCGACTCCTACAATGAGCAGTTCTTC
V: TRBV29-1
D: .
length: 16
size: many
J: TRBJ2-1